This T cell receptor beta chain is from a study of T cells in Graves' hyperthyroidism and ophthalmopathy (dated by TCRdb to between 2019 and 2020). Study-wide context: Peripheral blood was collected at initial diagnosis, before any treatment. To identify TCR V-J signatures that set the groups apart, the researchers used a discovery cohort of 100 patients, made up of 43 with Graves' ophthalmopathy and 55 to 65 with stable Graves' hyperthyroidism. Prospective prediction of ophthalmopathy was tested in an independent validation cohort of fewer than 20 hyperthyroidism patients and some 17 patients who later progressed to ophthalmopathy. The roughly 100 discovery patients were randomly divided into training and test sets at a 7:3 ratio. Thyroid tissue and blood T-cell repertoires from about six Graves' hyperthyroidism patients were also compared in the study. Once sampling was done, hyperthyroidism patients were given methimazole at a starting dose of 30 mg daily, whereas ophthalmopathy patients were given high-dose intravenous methylprednisolone. The paper describes TCR Vbeta CDR3 sequencing of 135 peripheral blood samples, made up of 43 ophthalmopathy patients, 70 to 80 hyperthyroidism patients and 17 progressor patients. Here is what the overall study found, with its caveats: Sample size was not statistically predetermined, and investigators were not blinded to group allocation. Blood samples also contained most of the expanded thyroid clonotypes (frequency above 0.001), which suggests that blood repertoires may reflect thyroid immune responses. In validation, the model predicted progression to ophthalmopathy with 65% to 71% sensitivity and roughly 75% specificity, a median of 6.5 months before onset. A 13 V-J signature model separated ophthalmopathy from stable hyperthyroidism, with approximately 87% sensitivity and just under 84% specificity in cross-validation and 80%/75% in testing.

TCR beta CDR3 regions were amplified from RNA transcripts. For the first round of RT-PCR on the TCR CDR3, the HTBI primer set was used together with the Qiagen OneStep RT-PCR kit. Libraries were constructed in a second round of multiplex PCR, after which size selection and purification were carried out. Libraries were sequenced paired-end with 100 bp reads on an Illumina HiSeq2000. The published analysis was carried out like this. SOAPnuke was used to process the raw data, throwing out any read that contained adapters or uncalled bases, had a mean Phred below 15, or lacked an exact constant-primer or identifier match. COPE v1.2.5 was used to merge high-quality paired reads, and clonotypes were defined as unique nucleotide sequences. MiTCR v1.1 was used to align the clonotypes against IMGT TRBV, TRBD and TRBJ reference segments. Only V-J combinations with frequency above 0.0001, covering 99% to 99.2% of repertoires, were analysed. A TCS score was defined as the ratio of F50 (clonal expansion) to E x V (chaos), with BLOSUM62-based TCRdist applied between CDR3 peptides within each V-J. Welch's t-statistics and random forest reduced 500 to 650 V-J features to 10 to 15, which were used in a naive Bayes classifier (R e1071). TCRdb handled the public reads itself, with Q25 trimming in fastp and clone calling in MiXCR, and kept productive beta chains. Records with the same CDR3 protein are collapsed into one entry carrying the most frequent genes and DNA. TCRdb's processing, not the authors', yielded these V and J calls. In all, the sample holds some 340,000 distinct CDR3 sequences, and 12% to 15% of those were seen once. Jointly, the top ten make up 34% of the sample.

This clonotype was counted a few times. No cognate antigen has been identified for it. No base quality information exists; no much larger clone differs at one position. Ophthalmopathy patients had moderately to severely active disease, with a Clinical Activity Score of 3 or more, a NOSPECS grade of 4 or more, and a disease duration of less than 3 months. Any patient with an uncontrolled infection, another autoimmune disease, pregnancy or lactation was excluded. Diagnoses were based on clinical symptoms, serum thyroxine and TRAb, thyroid ultrasound and orbital computed tomography. PBMCs were isolated from about 9.1 ml of fresh peripheral blood by Ficoll-Paque density gradient centrifugation. Trizol reagent was used to extract total RNA, and RNA quality was then checked on an Agilent 2100 Bioanalyzer. The CDR3, cysteine through phenylalanine, is 13 amino acids long. Only the CDR3 part of the read is kept: 39 bases, read in frame from the first base. V is pared back by 3 bases and J by 5 bases, with 8 bases lying between the germline termini. Looking up the germline V gene (reference sequence) yields CDR1 LNHDA and CDR2 SQIVND.

This TCR was sampled from a woman aged 40 to 49 with Graves' ophthalmopathy. The sequence joins TRBV19 to TRBJ2-1, with the D gene not clear enough to name. Input material: blood. The CDR3: CASSMWVNNEQFF. The DNA sequence reads TGTGCCAGTAGTATGTGGGTCAACAATGAGCAGTTCTTC.